One TCR beta chain is described in this entry. Assay: immunoSEQ multiplex PCR; the TCRdb copy retains only in-frame clones and omits some. The sample includes roughly 50,000 clones, 70% to 85% seen only once; the top ten take about 3%. This sample is part of a study of blood T cell repertoires in COVID-19. Study-level information: Samples taken during acute and convalescent COVID-19 were collected in the United States, Italy and Spain. From T cells, B-cell-depleted T cells, or PBMCs came the material, which was cDNA or gDNA.

The CDR3 runs to 15 residues. Germline CDR1 is SGDLS and CDR2 is YYNGEE. V was shortened by 0 bases and J by 0 bases, with 7 bases between the two germline ends. This chain links TRBV9 with TRBJ2-4; D ambiguous. The sequencing sample was made of peripheral blood. This TCR was sampled from a man aged 60 to 75 with acute or convalescent COVID-19. CDR3 protein: CASSVDPGAKNIQYF. CDR3 in DNA: TGTGCCAGCAGCGTAGACCCGGGAGCCAAAAACATTCAGTACTTC.